The clone carrying this T cell receptor (beta chain) has more than one count but fewer than ten. What it recognizes is unknown. Each CDR3 protein is one row after TCRdb ran MiXCR on the 5' RACE reads. The repertoire holds 250,000 to 300,000 distinct CDR3 sequences, with around 18% as singletons. The source of the sample is a study of CD8 T cells in ankylosing spondylitis. General observations from the study: Past research had described some motif variants in reactive arthritis synovial fluid and blood. The clones that were linked to disease were reported to be significantly enriched in matched synovial fluid samples from ankylosing spondylitis patients.

V lost 3 bases, J lost 2 bases, and 12 bases stayed unmatched. The CDR3 has 17 amino acids. CDR1 and CDR2 from the germline V gene are SGHRS and YFSETQ. Sequenced input: blood, either unsorted or a sorted T cell fraction (not recorded which). This receptor was identified in a male donor with ankylosing spondylitis or in good health (not recorded which). The chain has TRBV5-1 and TRBJ2-3, with 7 bases that match TRBD1. CDR3 sequence reads: CASSSGRQGGSTDTQYF. The CDR3 region has the DNA TGCGCCAGCAGCTCGGGTCGACAGGGCGGGTCCACAGATACGCAGTATTTT.